Listed here are 26 T cell receptor beta chains from one sample, sequenced in a study of T cells in localized non-small cell lung cancer. TCRdb keeps only in-frame clones here, not all; method: immunoSEQ multiplex PCR. Seen here are about 52,000 clones, more than 85% observed once, and the top ten hold approximately 16%. The sample here was PBMCs, taken before any cancer treatment. Receptors were obtained from a female donor with stage II lung adenocarcinoma.

This clone appeared a single time. The CDR3 coding sequence is TGCGCCAGCAGCCAAGAATGGGGGGCTGGAAACACCATATATTTT. Its translation: CASSQEWGAGNTIYF. V usage is TRBV4-1 and J usage is TRBJ1-3; a weak D match, TRBD1 (5 bases). V was trimmed by 0 bases and J by 2 bases, leaving 8 bases between them. This CDR3 contains 15 residues. Germline V CDR1 and CDR2: MGHRA, YSYEKL.

The J gene is TRBJ2-7, the V gene TRBV7-8; 7 bases are shared with TRBD2. The trim removed 3 bases at V and 3 bases at J, leaving 2 bases unmatched. Germline V gene lookup returns CDR1 SGHVS and CDR2 FQNEAQ. CDR3 length equals 13 residues. CDR3 sequence: CASSFRGDYEQYF. The CDR3, as DNA: TGTGCCAGCAGCTTTCGGGGGGACTACGAGCAGTACTTC.

The genes are TRBV5-4 and TRBJ1-1; D is unclear. The ends were cut back, 0 bases at V and 2 bases at J, with 5 bases in the middle. The CDR3 has 13 residues. Germline V CDR1 and CDR2: SGHNT, YYREEE (reference sequence). The DNA of the CDR3 is TGTGCCAGCAGCTTGGAGGATAACACTGAAGCTTTCTTT. It translates to CASSLEDNTEAFF.

This chain links TRBV15 with TRBJ2-7, with 7 bases that match TRBD1. V was clipped by 0 bases and J by 2 bases; unmatched bases: 4. The CDR3 consists of 15 residues. Germline CDR1 is LNHNV and CDR2 is YYDKDF (reference sequence). The CDR3 DNA follows: TGTGCCACCAGCAGAGATTCGACAGGGACCTACGAGCAGTACTTC. This gives the protein CATSRDSTGTYEQYF. Full variable domain (remainder filled in from reference TRBV15 and TRBJ2-7): DAMVIQNPRYQVTQFGKPVTLSCSQTLNHNVMYWYQQKSSQAPKLLFHYYDKDFNNEADTPDNFQSRRPNTSFCFLDIRSPGLGDTAMYLCATSRDSTGTYEQYFGPGTRLTVT.

This sequence joins TRBV6-5 and TRBJ2-6; D remains unclear. The V end lost 6 bases, the J end lost 2 bases, and 5 bases lay between the germline ends. The germline V gene encodes CDR1 MNHEY and CDR2 SVGAGI. The length of the CDR3 is 13 residues. This CDR3 reads CASRRPGANVLTF. In DNA form, the CDR3 reads TGTGCCAGCAGGCGTCCTGGGGCCAACGTCCTGACTTTC.

This clone has only one observation. V gene TRBV4-1 combines with J gene TRBJ2-1, with a possible D match to TRBD2 (6 bases). V was trimmed by 0 bases and J by 9 bases, leaving 15 bases between them. Germline assignment: CDR1 MGHRA and CDR2 YSYEKL. The CDR3 has 15 residues. CDR3 nucleotide sequence: TGCGCCAGCAGCCAAGATTATTCTAGCGCGGGTGAGCAGTTCTTC. This translates into CASSQDYSSAGEQFF.

This clone turned up a few times. The chain carries TRBV18 and TRBJ1-1; 8 nucleotides match TRBD1. After removal of 6 bases from V and 8 bases from J, the junction contained 11 bases not matched to a gene. Per the germline V gene, CDR1 is KGHSH and CDR2 is LQKENI. This CDR3 is built from 14 residues. CDR3 bases: TGTGCCAGCTCGCGACAGGGGCCGGCGGTCGAAGCTTTCTTT. Translating it yields CASSRQGPAVEAFF.

The gene calls are TRBV4-1 and TRBJ2-2; no reliable D call. The germline V gene has CDR1 MGHRA and CDR2 YSYEKL. The CDR3 consists of 15 residues. V lost 2 bases to trimming and J lost 3 bases, with 10 bases between them. For the CDR3, the DNA is TGCGCCAGCAGCCAACGTGATCGGGACACCGGGGAGCTGTTTTTT. The encoded protein is CASSQRDRDTGELFF.

The chain couples TRBV11-1 to TRBJ1-2; no definite D call. CDR1 SGHAT and CDR2 FQDESV come from the germline V gene (reference sequence). CDR3 length: 13 residues. Trimming removed 2 bases from V and 5 bases from J, with 9 bases in between. The CDR3, as DNA: TGTGCCAGCAGCTTATCAGGACTATATGGCTACACCTTC. This translates into CASSLSGLYGYTF. Together with reference TRBV11-1 and TRBJ1-2, the CDR3 gives the full variable domain: EAEVAQSPRYKITEKSQAVAFWCDPISGHATLYWYRQILGQGPELLVQFQDESVVDDSQLPKDRFSAERLKGVDSTLKIQPAELGDSAMYLCASSLSGLYGYTFGSGTRLTVV.

This chain joins TRBV7-9 and TRBJ1-2, with 10 nucleotides matching TRBD1. Germline CDR1 SEHNR, CDR2 FQNEAQ (reference sequence). The CDR3 sequence is 16 residues long. After removal of 0 bases from V and 0 bases from J, the junction contained 1 base not matched to a gene. The CDR3 sequence: CASSLAGTGANYGYTF. CDR3 nucleotide sequence: TGTGCCAGCAGCTTAGCGGGGACAGGGGCTAACTATGGCTACACCTTC.

The gene calls are TRBV5-4 and TRBJ2-3; D remains unclear. This CDR3 spans 12 amino acids. Germline CDR1 is SGHNT and CDR2 is YYREEE (reference sequence). V dropped 0 bases and J dropped 6 bases, with 5 bases sitting between them. CDR3 region: CASSLVMDTQYF. CDR3 nucleotides: TGTGCCAGCAGCTTGGTCATGGATACGCAGTATTTT.

This clone occurred once. The chain joins TRBV5-1 to TRBJ2-5; D uncertain. V was trimmed by 1 base and J by 2 bases, leaving 12 bases between them. The germline gives CDR1 SGHRS, CDR2 YFSETQ. This CDR3 is 15 amino acids long. The CDR3 DNA reads as TGCGCCAGCAGCTTGAGTCCGCCAAGTCAAGAGACCCAGTACTTC. Amino acid sequence: CASSLSPPSQETQYF.

The chain has TRBV30 and TRBJ1-1, with D possibly matching TRBD1 (5 bases). In germline, CDR1 is GTSNPN, CDR2 SVGIG (reference sequence). The V end was cut by 2 bases, the J end by 1 base, with 8 bases between. The CDR3 has 13 residues. The CDR3: CAWSPGENTEAFF. The CDR3, as DNA: TGTGCCTGGAGTCCGGGGGAGAACACTGAAGCTTTCTTT.

V and J are TRBV5-1 and TRBJ2-7, with D unclear. The CDR3 consists of 16 residues. V was shortened by 2 bases and J by 3 bases, with 18 bases between the two germline ends. The V gene's germline CDR1 is SGHRS and CDR2 YFSETQ. In nucleotides, the CDR3 is TGCGCCAGCAGCTTCAACCTTCAGCGAAAGGGCTACGAGCAGTACTTC. As protein: CASSFNLQRKGYEQYF.

A single count supports this clone. This chain joins TRBV7-2 and TRBJ1-1, with D tentatively TRBD1 (6 bases). The CDR3 runs 16 residues. Per germline, CDR1 SGHTA and CDR2 FQGNSA. Deletions cut 5 bases from V and 3 bases from J, with 19 bases between. For the CDR3, the DNA is TGTGCCAGCAGCCTCCGGGGGGGGCAACGGGACACTGAAGCTTTCTTT. Translating gives CASSLRGGQRDTEAFF.

The rearrangement links TRBV7-9 to TRBJ1-4, with 7 bases lining up with TRBD1. V shed 8 bases, J shed 0 bases, and the junction held 9 bases outside the gene matches. Germline CDR1 is SEHNR and CDR2 is FQNEAQ (reference sequence). The CDR3 is made up of 16 amino acids. The CDR3 spells CASDAGQSATNEKLFF. The CDR3 DNA sequence: TGTGCCAGCGACGCGGGACAGTCTGCAACTAATGAAAAACTGTTTTTT.

This clone was detected only once. This chain uses TRBV5-1 with TRBJ1-1, with D maybe TRBD1 (5 bases). The germline V gene has CDR1 SGHRS and CDR2 YFSETQ. The CDR3 length is 15 residues. Trimming stripped 0 bases from V and 1 base from J, with 10 bases between. CDR3 protein: CASSLVGGANTEAFF. The CDR3 region has the DNA TGCGCCAGCAGCTTGGTGGGAGGGGCGAACACTGAAGCTTTCTTT.

The rearrangement links TRBV18 to TRBJ2-7; TRBD1 aligns across 7 bases. The CDR3 covers 13 residues. The V gene end was trimmed by 2 bases and the J gene end by 7 bases; junction bases not matched to a gene: 5. From germline, CDR1 is KGHSH and CDR2 LQKENI. CDR3 sequence (DNA): TGTGCCAGCTCACCATTAAGGGGGCGGGAGCAGTACTTC. Amino acid sequence: CASSPLRGREQYF.

In this sample, this clone turned up once. The V and J genes are TRBV5-1 and TRBJ2-3, with D unresolved. Germline V lookup: CDR1 SGHRS, CDR2 YFSETQ. Trimming removed 1 base at V and 2 bases at J, with 8 bases between. CDR3 length equals 14 residues. This chain's CDR3 is CASSLYDSTDTQYF. The DNA of the CDR3 is TGCGCCAGCAGCTTGTATGACTCCACAGATACGCAGTATTTT.

V gene TRBV18 combines with J gene TRBJ1-4, with D unclear. Germline V gene sequence: CDR1 KGHSH, CDR2 LQKENI. The CDR3 spans 15 residues. V lost 6 bases, J lost 2 bases, and 13 bases lay in between. CDR3 sequence (DNA): TGTGCCAGCTCTCCGTACCGCGACACTAATGAAAAACTGTTTTTT. This translates into CASSPYRDTNEKLFF.

In its sample, this clone is medium-sized. The CDR3: CASSRPRNEQYF. DNA of the CDR3: TGTGCCAGCAGTCGACCTCGGAACGAGCAGTACTTC. This chain links TRBV6-6 with TRBJ2-7; D uncertain. The CDR3 loop spans 12 amino acids. V was cut by 5 bases and J by 5 bases, with 10 bases left in between. The germline gives CDR1 MNHNY, CDR2 SVGAGI (reference sequence).

The chain combines TRBV18 with TRBJ1-1; TRBD1 might be the D (5 bases). The germline gives CDR1 KGHSH, CDR2 LQKENI. Trimming cost V 5 bases and J 1 base, with 14 bases left between them. CDR3 size: 15 residues. CDR3 sequence: CASSDQGTGNTEAFF. DNA of the CDR3: TGTGCCAGCTCAGATCAAGGGACGGGGAACACTGAAGCTTTCTTT.

The chain joins TRBV19 to TRBJ1-2; D remains unclear. This CDR3 is 15 amino acids long. V lost 1 base to trimming and J lost 4 bases, with 13 bases between them. In germline, CDR1 is LNHDA, CDR2 SQIVND (reference sequence). The CDR3 coding sequence is TGTGCCAGTAGTATAGGGGCAGCAACCTCCTATGGCTACACCTTC. This codes for CASSIGAATSYGYTF.

A few counts support this clone. This chain uses TRBV6-1 with TRBJ1-5; D is possibly TRBD1 (5 bases). V lost 4 bases, J lost 5 bases, and 12 bases lay in between. Per the germline V gene, CDR1 is MNHNS and CDR2 is SASEGT. The CDR3 totals 14 residues. CDR3 DNA sequence: TGTGCCAGCAGTGGACGGGGGGGGGATCAGCCCCAGCATTTT. Translation gives CASSGRGGDQPQHF.

The chain is built from TRBV6-6 and TRBJ1-1, with D hard to call. From germline, CDR1 is MNHNY and CDR2 SVGAGI (reference sequence). The CDR3 runs 13 residues. V shed 8 bases and J shed 4 bases, with 14 bases lying between them. CDR3: CASARGVGTEAFF. CDR3 coding DNA: TGTGCCAGCGCGCGGGGAGTTGGCACTGAAGCTTTCTTT.

The chain links TRBV7-9 to TRBJ1-2; D is unclear. The length of the CDR3 is 14 residues. Germline values: CDR1 SEHNR, CDR2 FQNEAQ (reference sequence). Deletions cut 1 base from V and 4 bases from J, with 10 bases between. DNA of the CDR3: TGTGCCAGCAGCTTAGGCCCGACTAGCTATGGCTACACCTTC. Its protein product is CASSLGPTSYGYTF.